This T cell receptor (beta chain) was observed in a study of OX40 agonist ivuxolimab in advanced cancers. Whole-study context: Ivuxolimab, an agonist antibody against OX40 (CD134), was given to patients. Broader study findings: CD4+ and CD8+ blood T cells expanded clonally by week 6 at 0.1 to 3.0 mg/kg.

The table lists this clone with a few counts. Antigen unknown. The table came from immunoSEQ multiplex PCR; TCRdb's copy has only in-frame clones and leaves some out. Seen here are some 65,000 clones, around 90% observed once, and the top ten hold approximately 0.37%. This clonotype was obtained from an adult with an advanced solid tumor such as melanoma, head and neck, liver or kidney cancer. Sample: CD4+ or CD8+ T cells sorted from blood, taken in a trial of the OX40 agonist ivuxolimab.

The CDR3 sequence: CASSMVTGNQPQHF. In DNA, the CDR3 is TGTGCCAGTAGTATGGTGACAGGGAATCAGCCCCAGCATTTT. The chain couples TRBV19 to TRBJ1-5; TRBD1 agrees at 7 bases. CDR1 is LNHDA and CDR2 is SQIVND in the germline V gene (reference sequence). The CDR3 has 14 residues. Losses at the gene ends were 3 bases for V and 4 bases for J; bases not matched to a gene: 3. Full variable domain (outside the CDR3, taken from reference TRBV19 and TRBJ1-5): DGGITQSPKYLFRKEGQNVTLSCEQNLNHDAMYWYRQDPGQGLRLIYYSQIVNDFQKGDIAEGYSVSREKKESFPLTVTSAQKNPTAFYLCASSMVTGNQPQHFGDGTRLSIL.